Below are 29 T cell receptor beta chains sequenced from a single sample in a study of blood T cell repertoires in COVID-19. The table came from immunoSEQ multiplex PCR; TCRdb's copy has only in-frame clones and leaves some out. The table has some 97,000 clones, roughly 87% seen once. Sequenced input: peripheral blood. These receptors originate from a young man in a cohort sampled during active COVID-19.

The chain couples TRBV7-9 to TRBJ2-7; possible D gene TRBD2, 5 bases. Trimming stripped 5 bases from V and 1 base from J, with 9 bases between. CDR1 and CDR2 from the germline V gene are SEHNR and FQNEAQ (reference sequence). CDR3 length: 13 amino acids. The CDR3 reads CASSQTGSYEQYF. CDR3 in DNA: TGTGCCAGCAGCCAAACGGGGTCCTACGAGCAGTACTTC.

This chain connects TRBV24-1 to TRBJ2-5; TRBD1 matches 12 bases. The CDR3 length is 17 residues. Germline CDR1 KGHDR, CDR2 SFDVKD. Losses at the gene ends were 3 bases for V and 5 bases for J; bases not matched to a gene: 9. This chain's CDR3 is CATSDTTGTGGYETQYF. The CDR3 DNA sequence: TGTGCCACCAGTGATACAACCGGGACAGGGGGCTATGAGACCCAGTACTTC.

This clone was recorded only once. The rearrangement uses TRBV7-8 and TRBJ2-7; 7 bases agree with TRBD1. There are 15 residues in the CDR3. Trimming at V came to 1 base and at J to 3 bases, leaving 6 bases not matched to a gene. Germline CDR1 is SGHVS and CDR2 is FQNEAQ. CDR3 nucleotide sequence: TGTGCCAGCAGCTTAGGCGTGGGACAGTTCTACGAGCAGTACTTC. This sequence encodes CASSLGVGQFYEQYF.

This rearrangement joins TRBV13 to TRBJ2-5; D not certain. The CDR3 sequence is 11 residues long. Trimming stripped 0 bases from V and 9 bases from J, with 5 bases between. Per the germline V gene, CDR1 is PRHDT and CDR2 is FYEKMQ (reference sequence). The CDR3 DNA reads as TGTGCCAGCAGCTTAGGTGAGGCCCAGTACTTC. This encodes CASSLGEAQYF.

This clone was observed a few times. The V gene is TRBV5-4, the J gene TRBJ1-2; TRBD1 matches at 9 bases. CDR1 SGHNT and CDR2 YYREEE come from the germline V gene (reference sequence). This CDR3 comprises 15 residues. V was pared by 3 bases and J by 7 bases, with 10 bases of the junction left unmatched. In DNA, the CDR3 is TGTGCCAGCAGCTCAGGAACAGGGGGCCTCGGTGGCTACACCTTC. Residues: CASSSGTGGLGGYTF.

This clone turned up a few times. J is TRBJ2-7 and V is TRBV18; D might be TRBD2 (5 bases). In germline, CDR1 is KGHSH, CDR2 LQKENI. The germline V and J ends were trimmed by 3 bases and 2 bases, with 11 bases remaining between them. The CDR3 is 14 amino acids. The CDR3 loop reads CASSPGGRAYEQYF. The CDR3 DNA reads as TGTGCCAGCTCACCTGGTGGGCGGGCCTACGAGCAGTACTTC.

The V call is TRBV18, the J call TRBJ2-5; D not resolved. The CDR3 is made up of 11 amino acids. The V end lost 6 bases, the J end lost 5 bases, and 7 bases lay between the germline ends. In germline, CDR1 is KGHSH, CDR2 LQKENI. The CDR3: CASSLRETQYF. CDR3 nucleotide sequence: TGTGCCAGCTCTCTGAGGGAGACCCAGTACTTC. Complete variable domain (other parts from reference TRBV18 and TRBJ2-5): NAGVMQNPRHLVRRRGQEARLRCSPMKGHSHVYWYRQLPEEGLKFMVYLQKENIIDESGMPKERFSAEFPKEGPSILRIQQVVRGDSAAYFCASSLRETQYFGPGTRLLVL.

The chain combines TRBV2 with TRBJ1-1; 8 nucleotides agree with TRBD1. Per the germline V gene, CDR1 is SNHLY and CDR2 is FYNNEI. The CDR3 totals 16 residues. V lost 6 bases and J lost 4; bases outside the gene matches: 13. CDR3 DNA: TGTGCCAGCAGCCCGCTAAACCCTACAGGGGGCACTGAAGCTTTCTTT. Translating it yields CASSPLNPTGGTEAFF.

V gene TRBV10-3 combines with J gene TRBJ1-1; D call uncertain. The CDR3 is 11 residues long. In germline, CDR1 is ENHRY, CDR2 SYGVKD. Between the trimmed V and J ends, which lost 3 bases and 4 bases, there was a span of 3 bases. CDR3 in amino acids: CAISDRTEAFF. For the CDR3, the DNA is TGTGCCATCAGTGATCGCACTGAAGCTTTCTTT.

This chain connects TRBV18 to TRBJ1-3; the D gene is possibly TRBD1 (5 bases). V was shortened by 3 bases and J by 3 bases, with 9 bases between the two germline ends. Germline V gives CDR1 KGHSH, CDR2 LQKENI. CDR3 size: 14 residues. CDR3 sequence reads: CASSPTVNGNTIYF. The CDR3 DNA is TGTGCCAGCTCACCGACAGTAAATGGAAACACCATATATTTT.

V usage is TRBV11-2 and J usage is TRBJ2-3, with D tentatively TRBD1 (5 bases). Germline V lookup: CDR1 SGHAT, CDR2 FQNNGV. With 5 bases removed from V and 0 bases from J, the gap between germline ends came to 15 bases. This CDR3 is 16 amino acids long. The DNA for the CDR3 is TGTGCCAGCAGCCTCCAGCAGGGCTCTAGCACAGATACGCAGTATTTT. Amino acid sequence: CASSLQQGSSTDTQYF.

The CDR3 loop reads CASSQDLIPGNEQFF. Here the CDR3 DNA reads TGCGCCAGCAGCCAAGATCTGATCCCGGGCAATGAGCAGTTCTTC. The genes are TRBV4-3 and TRBJ2-1; D gene uncertain. This CDR3 spans 15 amino acids. Deletions cut 0 bases from V and 6 bases from J, with 12 bases between. The germline V gene has CDR1 LGHNA and CDR2 YSLEER.

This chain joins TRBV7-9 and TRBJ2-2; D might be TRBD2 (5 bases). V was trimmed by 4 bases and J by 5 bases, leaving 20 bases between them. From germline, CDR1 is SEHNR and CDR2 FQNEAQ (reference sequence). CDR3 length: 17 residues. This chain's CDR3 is CASSSPGKGGLTGELFF. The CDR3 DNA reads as TGTGCCAGCAGCTCCCCGGGGAAGGGCGGTTTAACCGGGGAGCTGTTTTTT.

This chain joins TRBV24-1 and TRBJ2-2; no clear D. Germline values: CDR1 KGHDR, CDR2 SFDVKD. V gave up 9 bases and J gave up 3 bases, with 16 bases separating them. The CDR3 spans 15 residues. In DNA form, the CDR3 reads TGTGCCACCTCCCCCGGAGCTTCGGACACCGGGGAGCTGTTTTTT. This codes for CATSPGASDTGELFF.

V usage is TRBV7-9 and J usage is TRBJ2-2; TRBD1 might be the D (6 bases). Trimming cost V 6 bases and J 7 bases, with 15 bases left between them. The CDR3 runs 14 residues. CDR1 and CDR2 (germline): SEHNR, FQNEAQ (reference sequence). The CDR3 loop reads CASSLTRGSGELFF. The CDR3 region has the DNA TGTGCCAGCAGTTTGACCAGGGGTAGCGGGGAGCTGTTTTTT.

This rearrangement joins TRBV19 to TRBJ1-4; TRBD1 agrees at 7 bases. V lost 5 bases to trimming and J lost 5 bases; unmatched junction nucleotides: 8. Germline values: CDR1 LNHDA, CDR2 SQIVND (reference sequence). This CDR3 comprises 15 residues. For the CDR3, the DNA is TGTGCCAGTAGTCTAACAGGGGTGAAGAATGAAAAACTGTTTTTT. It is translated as CASSLTGVKNEKLFF.

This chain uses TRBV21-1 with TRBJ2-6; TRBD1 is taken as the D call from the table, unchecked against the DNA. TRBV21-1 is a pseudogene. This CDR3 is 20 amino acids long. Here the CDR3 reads CASSKGHGTGDCSGANVLTF. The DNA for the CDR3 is TGTGCCAGCAGCAAAGGCCATGGGACAGGTGATTGCTCTGGGGCCAACGTCCTGACTTTC.

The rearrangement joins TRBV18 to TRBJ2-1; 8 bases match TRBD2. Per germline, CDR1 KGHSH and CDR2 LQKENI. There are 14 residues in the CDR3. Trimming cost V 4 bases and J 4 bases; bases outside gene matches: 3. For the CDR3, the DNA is TGTGCCAGCTCACAAGCGGGGGCTTACAATGAGCAGTTCTTC. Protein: CASSQAGAYNEQFF.

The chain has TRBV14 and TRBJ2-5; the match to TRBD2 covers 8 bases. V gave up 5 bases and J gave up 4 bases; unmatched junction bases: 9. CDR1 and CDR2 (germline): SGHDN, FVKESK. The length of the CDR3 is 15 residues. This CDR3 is CASSYYREGSETQYF. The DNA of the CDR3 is TGTGCCAGCAGCTACTACCGGGAGGGGTCAGAGACCCAGTACTTC.

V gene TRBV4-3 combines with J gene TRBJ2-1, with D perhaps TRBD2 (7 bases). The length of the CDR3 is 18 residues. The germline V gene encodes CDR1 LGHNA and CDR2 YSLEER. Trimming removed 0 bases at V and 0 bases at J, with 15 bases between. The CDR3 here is CASSQEGQGGGSYNEQFF. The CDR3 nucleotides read TGCGCCAGCAGCCAAGAGGGCCAGGGAGGGGGCTCCTACAATGAGCAGTTCTTC.

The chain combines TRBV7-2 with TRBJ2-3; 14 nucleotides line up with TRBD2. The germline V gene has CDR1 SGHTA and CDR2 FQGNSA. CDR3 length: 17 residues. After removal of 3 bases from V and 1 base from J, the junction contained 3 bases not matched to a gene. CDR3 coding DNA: TGTGCCAGCAGCTTGGGACTAGCGGGGGCCGGCACAGATACGCAGTATTTT. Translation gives CASSLGLAGAGTDTQYF.

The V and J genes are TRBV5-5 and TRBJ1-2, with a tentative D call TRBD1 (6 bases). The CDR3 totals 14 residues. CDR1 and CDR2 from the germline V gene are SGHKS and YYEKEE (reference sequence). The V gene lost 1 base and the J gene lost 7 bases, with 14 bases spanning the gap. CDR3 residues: CASSLQWQGPGYTF. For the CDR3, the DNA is TGTGCCAGCAGCTTGCAATGGCAGGGGCCTGGCTACACCTTC.

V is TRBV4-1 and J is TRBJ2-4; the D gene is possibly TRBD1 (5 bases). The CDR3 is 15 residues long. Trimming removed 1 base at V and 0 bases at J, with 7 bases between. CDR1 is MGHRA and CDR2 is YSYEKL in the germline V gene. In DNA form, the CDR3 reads TGCGCCAGCAGCCAAGGGGGCCTAGCCAAAAACATTCAGTACTTC. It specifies CASSQGGLAKNIQYF.

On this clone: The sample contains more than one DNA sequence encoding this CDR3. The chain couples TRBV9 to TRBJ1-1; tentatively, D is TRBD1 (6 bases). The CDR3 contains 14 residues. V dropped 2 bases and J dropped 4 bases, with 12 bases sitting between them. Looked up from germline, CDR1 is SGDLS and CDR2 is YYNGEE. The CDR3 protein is CASSVGGAGTEAFF. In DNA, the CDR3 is TGTGCCAGCAGCGTTGGGGGCGCGGGCACTGAAGCTTTCTTT. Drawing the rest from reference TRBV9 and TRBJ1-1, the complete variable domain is DSGVTQTPKHLITATGQRVTLRCSPRSGDLSVYWYQQSLDQGLQFLIQYYNGEERAKGNILERFSAQQFPDLHSELNLSSLELGDSALYFCASSVGGAGTEAFFGQGTRLTVV.

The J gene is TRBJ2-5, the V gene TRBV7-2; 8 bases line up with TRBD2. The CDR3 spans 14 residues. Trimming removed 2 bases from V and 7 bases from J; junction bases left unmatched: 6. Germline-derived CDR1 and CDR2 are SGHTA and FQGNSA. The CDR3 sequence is CASSLTGGPGTQYF. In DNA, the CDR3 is TGTGCCAGCAGCTTAACGGGGGGGCCGGGGACCCAGTACTTC.

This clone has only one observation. Here the CDR3 reads CASSKAGTGNLRDQPQHF. In nucleotides, the CDR3 is TGTGCCAGCAGCAAAGCAGGGACAGGGAATCTTAGGGATCAGCCCCAGCATTTT. The V gene is TRBV21-1, the J gene TRBJ1-5; the D call TRBD1 from the table was never checked on the DNA. TRBV21-1 is a documented pseudogene. The CDR3 consists of 18 residues.

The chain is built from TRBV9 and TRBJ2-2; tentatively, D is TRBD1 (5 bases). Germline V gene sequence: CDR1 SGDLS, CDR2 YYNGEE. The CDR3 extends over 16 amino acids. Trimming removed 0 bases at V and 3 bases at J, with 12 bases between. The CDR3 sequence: CASSVGTGLYTGELFF. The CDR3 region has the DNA TGTGCCAGCAGCGTAGGTACAGGATTATACACCGGGGAGCTGTTTTTT.

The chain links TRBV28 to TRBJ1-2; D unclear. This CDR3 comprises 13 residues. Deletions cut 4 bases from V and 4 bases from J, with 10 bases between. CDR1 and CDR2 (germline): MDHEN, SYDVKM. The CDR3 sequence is CASSSSRSYGYTF. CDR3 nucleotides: TGTGCCAGCAGTTCTTCTAGATCCTATGGCTACACCTTC.

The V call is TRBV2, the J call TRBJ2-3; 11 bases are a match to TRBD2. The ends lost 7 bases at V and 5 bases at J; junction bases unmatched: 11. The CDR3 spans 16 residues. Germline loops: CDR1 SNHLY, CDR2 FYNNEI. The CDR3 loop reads CASILSGGVFEDTQYF. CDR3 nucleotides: TGTGCCAGCATTCTTAGCGGGGGGGTATTTGAAGATACGCAGTATTTT.